The 30 T cell receptor beta chains given below trace back to one sample, sequenced in a study of cytomegalovirus exposure and HLA in healthy donors. The study ran its PCR with 60 Vbeta and 13 Jbeta primers. Assay used: immunoSEQ multiplex PCR; TCRdb lists only in-frame clones, some missing. The table shows about 120,000 clones, with approximately 80% occurring only once. The sequenced sample was PBMCs. These receptors were obtained from a woman between 40 and 55 years old in good health and CMV-seronegative.

The rearrangement uses TRBV18 and TRBJ2-1; D possibly corresponds to TRBD2 (5 bases). The CDR3 consists of 11 residues. In germline, CDR1 is KGHSH, CDR2 LQKENI. V was cut by 3 bases and J by 8 bases, with 5 bases left in between. The CDR3 bases are TGTGCCAGCTCACCGAGGGATGAGCAGTTCTTC. This gives the protein CASSPRDEQFF.

This clone has only a few counts. The V call is TRBV11-2, the J call TRBJ1-1, with 12 bases identical to TRBD1. The CDR3 runs to 15 residues. CDR1 and CDR2 (germline): SGHAT, FQNNGV. V lost 4 bases and J lost 3; bases outside the gene matches: 3. Here the CDR3 DNA reads TGTGCCAGCAGCTCGGGGACAGGGGGCTACACTGAAGCTTTCTTT. As protein: CASSSGTGGYTEAFF.

The gene calls are TRBV11-2 and TRBJ2-1; D ambiguous. This CDR3 contains 13 residues. Trimming removed 4 bases at V and 3 bases at J, with 7 bases between. CDR1 and CDR2 (germline): SGHAT, FQNNGV. CDR3 protein: CASSWAYYNEQFF. In DNA form, the CDR3 reads TGTGCCAGCAGCTGGGCGTACTACAATGAGCAGTTCTTC.

The rearrangement uses TRBV7-2 and TRBJ2-3; 7 bases agree with TRBD1. The germline CDR1 and CDR2 sequences are SGHTA and FQGNSA. Trimming cost V 2 bases and J 5 bases; bases outside gene matches: 7. The CDR3 consists of 15 residues. CDR3 amino acids: CASSLRPGGRDTQYF. CDR3 nucleotide sequence: TGTGCCAGCAGCTTACGACCAGGGGGTAGAGATACGCAGTATTTT.

This chain links TRBV2 with TRBJ1-3, with 7 bases identical to TRBD1. The germline gives CDR1 SNHLY, CDR2 FYNNEI. V was pared by 3 bases and J by 4 bases, with 12 bases of the junction left unmatched. The CDR3 is made up of 17 amino acids. Written as DNA, the CDR3 is TGTGCCAGCAGTGAGAAGAGACAGGGATCAGAAGGAAACACCATATATTTT. Amino acids: CASSEKRQGSEGNTIYF. Using reference TRBV2 and TRBJ1-3 for the parts outside the CDR3, the full variable domain is EPEVTQTPSHQVTQMGQEVILRCVPISNHLYFYWYRQILGQKVEFLVSFYNNEISEKSEIFDDQFSVERPDGSNFTLKIRSTKLEDSAMYFCASSEKRQGSEGNTIYFGEGSWLTVV.

The CDR3 is CASSLFGTRLHIYNEQFF. CDR3 nucleotide sequence: TGTGCCAGCAGCTTATTCGGAACCAGGTTGCATATCTACAATGAGCAGTTCTTC. The chain links TRBV11-1 to TRBJ2-1; D uncertain. The CDR3 length is 18 residues. From germline, CDR1 is SGHAT and CDR2 FQDESV (reference sequence). Trimming took off 2 bases at V and 3 bases at J, with 20 bases between the two ends.

The chain joins TRBV4-1 to TRBJ2-3, with a possible D match to TRBD2 (7 bases). The germline gives CDR1 MGHRA, CDR2 YSYEKL. CDR3 length: 16 residues. V was cut by 2 bases and J by 2 bases, with 14 bases left in between. CDR3 sequence (DNA): TGCGCCAGCAGCCAACGGGGGGCGGAGTACACAGATACGCAGTATTTT. Protein sequence: CASSQRGAEYTDTQYF.

The rearrangement joins TRBV18 to TRBJ2-7; D might be TRBD1 (6 bases). CDR1 is KGHSH, CDR2 LQKENI, per germline. This CDR3 is built from 16 residues. V dropped 6 bases and J dropped 5 bases, with 23 bases sitting between them. The CDR3 loop reads CASSDRYRDKNDEQYF. Here the CDR3 DNA reads TGTGCCAGCTCCGATCGGTATCGGGACAAAAACGACGAGCAGTACTTC.

This clone was picked up a small number of times. The rearrangement links TRBV4-1 to TRBJ1-1, with 7 bases identical to TRBD1. V was pared by 3 bases and J by 5 bases, with 12 bases of the junction left unmatched. Germline V CDR1 and CDR2: MGHRA, YSYEKL. This CDR3 is built from 16 residues. The CDR3 DNA reads as TGCGCCAGCAGCCAGGCGACACAGGGGAGGAGGACTGAAGCTTTCTTT. Protein sequence: CASSQATQGRRTEAFF.

This rearrangement joins TRBV10-2 to TRBJ1-2; unclear D gene. The CDR3 runs 13 residues. V lost 4 bases, J lost 1 base, and 7 bases lay in between. Looked up from germline, CDR1 is WSHSY and CDR2 is SAAADI. The CDR3 loop reads CASSATSNYGYTF. In nucleotides, the CDR3 is TGCGCCAGCAGTGCGACAAGTAACTATGGCTACACCTTC.

This clone came up a few times. The chain joins TRBV5-6 to TRBJ2-2, with unresolved D. Germline assignment: CDR1 SGHDT and CDR2 YYEEEE. The CDR3 loop spans 12 amino acids. V shed 2 bases and J shed 4 bases, with 3 bases lying between them. Written as DNA, the CDR3 is TGTGCCAGCAGCTTCGGCACCGGGGAGCTGTTTTTT. This codes for CASSFGTGELFF.

The chain recombines TRBV28 with TRBJ2-2; D is ambiguous. V was pared by 7 bases and J by 0 bases, with 12 bases between. The germline V gene encodes CDR1 MDHEN and CDR2 SYDVKM. The CDR3 contains 15 residues. DNA of the CDR3: TGTGCCAGCATTAGTTGGGCTACGAACACCGGGGAGCTGTTTTTT. Translated, it gives CASISWATNTGELFF. The variable domain in full, completed from reference TRBV28 and TRBJ2-2, reads DVKVTQSSRYLVKRTGEKVFLECVQDMDHENMFWYRQDPGLGLRLIYFSYDVKMKEKGDIPEGYSVSREKKERFSLILESASTNQTSMYLCASISWATNTGELFFGEGSRLTVL.

The chain joins TRBV7-9 to TRBJ2-7, with D possibly TRBD2 on 5 matching bases. This CDR3 contains 11 residues. Germline V CDR1 and CDR2: SEHNR, FQNEAQ (reference sequence). V was trimmed by 5 bases and J by 5 bases, leaving 7 bases between them. DNA for the CDR3: TGTGCCAGCAGCCCGAGGGACGAGCAGTACTTC. It translates to CASSPRDEQYF.

A few counts support this clone. This rearrangement joins TRBV18 to TRBJ2-7; 8 nucleotides agree with TRBD1. The CDR3 loop spans 16 amino acids. CDR1 is KGHSH and CDR2 is LQKENI in the germline V gene. Trimming took 3 bases from V and 3 from J; bases not matched to a gene: 10. The CDR3 bases are TGTGCCAGCTCACCGGTCGGGACAGGAGATTTCTACGAGCAGTACTTC. Amino acid sequence: CASSPVGTGDFYEQYF.

The CDR3 DNA reads as TGTGCCAGCAGCCAAGAAGCTAGCGGAGCTTACAATGAGCAGTTCTTC. The encoded protein is CASSQEASGAYNEQFF. V and J are TRBV4-2 and TRBJ2-1, with 7 bases that match TRBD2. The CDR3 is 16 residues long. Germline loops: CDR1 LGHNA, CDR2 YNFKEQ. V gave up 0 bases and J gave up 4 bases; unmatched junction bases: 6.

The J gene is TRBJ1-2, the V gene TRBV19; tentatively, D is TRBD1 (6 bases). This CDR3 comprises 16 residues. The V end was cut by 3 bases, the J end by 8 bases, with 22 bases between. Per the germline V gene, CDR1 is LNHDA and CDR2 is SQIVND (reference sequence). The CDR3 loop is CASSIIYSGGEDGYTF. CDR3 DNA sequence: TGTGCCAGTAGTATTATCTATTCGGGGGGCGAAGACGGCTACACCTTC.

The genes are TRBV28 and TRBJ1-4; 7 bases match TRBD1. In germline, CDR1 is MDHEN, CDR2 SYDVKM. V lost 4 bases and J lost 3; bases outside the gene matches: 5. This CDR3 is 15 amino acids long. The CDR3 is CASSSYRGPNEKLFF. As DNA, the CDR3 is TGTGCCAGCAGTTCCTACAGGGGACCTAATGAAAAACTGTTTTTT.

The J gene is TRBJ2-7, the V gene TRBV11-1; D gene ambiguous. Per germline, CDR1 SGHAT and CDR2 FQDESV (reference sequence). V was cut by 2 bases and J by 5 bases, with 13 bases left in between. There are 14 residues in the CDR3. The CDR3 loop reads CASSLIPVLNEQYF. The CDR3 DNA sequence: TGTGCCAGCAGCTTAATCCCCGTCCTAAACGAGCAGTACTTC. Drawing the rest from reference TRBV11-1 and TRBJ2-7, the complete variable domain is EAEVAQSPRYKITEKSQAVAFWCDPISGHATLYWYRQILGQGPELLVQFQDESVVDDSQLPKDRFSAERLKGVDSTLKIQPAELGDSAMYLCASSLIPVLNEQYFGPGTRLTVT.

The chain recombines TRBV19 with TRBJ2-7; 11 bases match TRBD1. This CDR3 contains 15 residues. CDR1 and CDR2 (germline): LNHDA, SQIVND (reference sequence). V trimming: 5 bases; J trimming: 2 bases; junction bases outside the gene matches: 5. CDR3 DNA sequence: TGTGCCAGTAGTTTAGGGACAGGGGGGACCTACGAGCAGTACTTC. Translated, it gives CASSLGTGGTYEQYF. The full variable domain, with the rest looked up from reference TRBV19 and TRBJ2-7, is DGGITQSPKYLFRKEGQNVTLSCEQNLNHDAMYWYRQDPGQGLRLIYYSQIVNDFQKGDIAEGYSVSREKKESFPLTVTSAQKNPTAFYLCASSLGTGGTYEQYFGPGTRLTVT.

The chain uses TRBV9 and TRBJ1-2; possibly TRBD1 for D (6 bases). Germline assignment: CDR1 SGDLS and CDR2 YYNGEE. V shed 0 bases and J shed 0 bases, with 9 bases lying between them. This CDR3 has 15 residues. The CDR3 loop reads CASSVGEGANYGYTF. The CDR3 DNA follows: TGTGCCAGCAGCGTAGGGGAGGGGGCTAACTATGGCTACACCTTC.

The genes are TRBV27 and TRBJ1-1; 8 bases map to TRBD1. The V segment lost 6 bases and the J segment 3 bases; nucleotides outside the gene matches: 6. There are 14 residues in the CDR3. Germline CDR1 MNHEY, CDR2 SMNVEV (reference sequence). CDR3 residues: CASRKETGDTEAFF. CDR3 DNA sequence: TGTGCCAGCAGAAAAGAGACAGGGGACACTGAAGCTTTCTTT.

The V gene is TRBV4-1, the J gene TRBJ2-5; no firm D call. V lost 4 bases and J 2 bases, leaving 11 bases between the germline ends. CDR3 size: 14 residues. The germline V gene encodes CDR1 MGHRA and CDR2 YSYEKL. The CDR3 sequence is CASSRVAVQETQYF. The CDR3 DNA is TGCGCCAGCAGCCGGGTGGCGGTTCAAGAGACCCAGTACTTC.

This chain connects TRBV7-2 to TRBJ1-2, with D possibly TRBD1 on 6 matching bases. The CDR3 runs 15 residues. Trimming took off 5 bases at V and 4 bases at J, with 17 bases between the two ends. The germline gives CDR1 SGHTA, CDR2 FQGNSA. The CDR3: CASSPEQGSGYGYTF. As DNA, the CDR3 is TGTGCCAGCAGCCCAGAGCAGGGGTCAGGCTATGGCTACACCTTC.

The chain has TRBV25-1 and TRBJ1-3; 9 bases match TRBD1. The ends lost 4 bases at V and 9 bases at J; junction bases unmatched: 7. The CDR3 covers 14 residues. CDR1 and CDR2 (germline): MGHDK, SYGVNS. The CDR3 sequence is CASSAWGTGSTIYF. The CDR3 DNA is TGTGCCAGCAGTGCGTGGGGGACAGGGAGCACCATATATTTT.

This clone was counted once. V and J are TRBV28 and TRBJ2-7; 10 bases match TRBD1. J was trimmed by 4 bases and V by 6 bases; bases with no gene match: 9. CDR3 length: 15 residues. Germline V lookup: CDR1 MDHEN, CDR2 SYDVKM. CDR3 nucleotides: TGTGCCAGCAGCCAATGGGGGACAGGGGAGTACGAGCAGTACTTC. It translates to CASSQWGTGEYEQYF. The variable domain in full, with the rest retrieved from reference TRBV28 and TRBJ2-7, is DVKVTQSSRYLVKRTGEKVFLECVQDMDHENMFWYRQDPGLGLRLIYFSYDVKMKEKGDIPEGYSVSREKKERFSLILESASTNQTSMYLCASSQWGTGEYEQYFGPGTRLTVT.

This clone appeared a few times. DNA for the CDR3: TGTGCCAGCAGTTCATTAAGGGCTAGCGGTGGCAAGTTCTTC. Protein sequence: CASSSLRASGGKFF. The V call is TRBV6-5, the J call TRBJ2-1; 7 bases fit TRBD2. V gave up 4 bases and J gave up 14 bases; unmatched junction bases: 14. CDR1 is MNHEY, CDR2 SVGAGI, per germline. This CDR3 spans 14 amino acids.

The chain links TRBV7-3 to TRBJ2-3; TRBD2 matches 9 bases. CDR3 size: 15 residues. The germline gives CDR1 SGHTA, CDR2 FQGTGA. With 4 bases clipped from V and 2 bases from J, the junction kept 4 bases outside the gene matches. The CDR3 is CASSSGLAYTDTQYF. The CDR3 DNA follows: TGTGCCAGCAGCTCCGGACTAGCGTACACAGATACGCAGTATTTT.

V usage is TRBV4-2 and J usage is TRBJ2-5; possible D gene TRBD1, 7 bases. The V end lost 5 bases, the J end lost 3 bases, and 13 bases lay between the germline ends. CDR3 length: 14 amino acids. Germline CDR1 and CDR2: LGHNA and YNFKEQ. CDR3 nucleotides: TGTGCCAGCAGCGACAGGGAGGCGGAAGAGACCCAGTACTTC. This gives the protein CASSDREAEETQYF.

In this sample, this clone turned up once. This chain uses TRBV15 with TRBJ2-1, with 8 bases lining up with TRBD2. Germline trimming cut 5 bases from V and 7 bases from J; bases unmatched to any gene: 10. The CDR3 has 15 residues. Germline CDR1 is LNHNV and CDR2 is YYDKDF (reference sequence). This CDR3 reads CATSLGGGSRNEQFF. The CDR3, as DNA: TGTGCCACCAGCCTGGGCGGGGGGTCTCGAAATGAGCAGTTCTTC.

Concerning this clone itself: One junction end does not reproduce the germline sequence, and a read error may be involved. The chain employs TRBV7-9 and TRBJ2-1; TRBD2 aligns across 9 bases. Germline V CDR1 and CDR2: SEHNR, FQNEAQ (reference sequence). The CDR3 sequence is 16 residues long. The CDR3 loop is CSSSLSGTSHDNEQFF. As DNA, the CDR3 is TGTTCCAGCAGCTTATCCGGGACTAGCCACGACAATGAGCAGTTCTTC.